This entry features one T cell receptor (beta chain) sequence. These data belong to a study of blood T cell repertoires in COVID-19. Germline lookup yields CDR1 SGHTA and CDR2 FQGNSA. The CDR3 runs to 16 residues. V shed 2 bases, J shed 0 bases, and the junction held 6 bases outside the gene matches. Generated by immunoSEQ multiplex PCR, the TCRdb table keeps only in-frame clones and is missing some. The sample records over 150,000 clones, 75% to 80% being singletons. Sample: peripheral blood. The genes are TRBV7-2 and TRBJ2-7; 8 nucleotides agree with TRBD2. The sequence derives from a man older than 75 with acute or convalescent COVID-19. The CDR3, as DNA: TGTGCCAGCAGCTTACGGCGCGGGGGGAGCTCCTACGAGCAGTACTTC. Its translation is CASSLRRGGSSYEQYF. Full variable domain (missing parts from reference TRBV7-2 and TRBJ2-7): GAGVSQSPSNKVTEKGKDVELRCDPISGHTALYWYRQSLGQGLEFLIYFQGNSAPDKSGLPSDRFSAERTGGSVSTLTIQRTQQEDSAVYLCASSLRRGGSSYEQYFGPGTRLTVT.